These 26 T cell receptor beta chains originate from one sample sequenced in a study of T cell responses to AZD1222 COVID-19 vaccine (dated by TCRdb to about 2021). Sample time point, as interpreted from the label and publication: baseline before first vaccination. Library prep was done by the immunoSEQ multiplex PCR assay. TCRdb re-hosts the immuneACCESS table, in-frame sequences only. Its copies lack some clones; in the studies checked, an unresolved V gene accounts for under half of them, and the cause for the rest is not known. The sample data list about 50,000 clones, and 60% to 85% of these were observed just once. Jointly, the top ten make up around 7% of the sample. Sample: peripheral blood, taken on day 0 of AZD1222 vaccination. These TCRs come from an adult in good health.

This clone appeared a single time. V and J are TRBV6-5 and TRBJ1-6, with 7 positions matching TRBD1. Germline lookup yields CDR1 MNHEY and CDR2 SVGAGI. The J segment lost 9 bases and the V segment lost 8 bases, leaving 13 bases of the junction unmatched. This CDR3 has 15 amino acids. As DNA, the CDR3 is TGTGCCAGCTCGAGGGGGCAGGTAGGGGTTTCACCCCTCCACTTT. Translated: CASSRGQVGVSPLHF.

This clone was seen only once. This chain uses TRBV6-1 with TRBJ2-7; no clear D gene. V lost 2 bases and J lost 5, with 13 bases in between. Germline V gene data show CDR1 as MNHNS and CDR2 as SASEGT. CDR3 length: 14 amino acids. The CDR3 DNA reads TGTGCCAGCAGTGAAACTGGGCCGAACCACGAGCAGTACGTC. Its protein is CASSETGPNHEQYV.

The V gene is TRBV2, the J gene TRBJ1-1; D is possibly TRBD1 (6 bases). V was cut by 4 bases and J by 0 bases, with 9 bases left in between. CDR1 is SNHLY and CDR2 is FYNNEI in the germline V gene. The CDR3 is 14 amino acids. The CDR3 reads CASSAQGMNTEAFF. In nucleotides, the CDR3 is TGTGCCAGCAGTGCACAGGGAATGAACACTGAAGCTTTCTTT.

The gene calls are TRBV7-6 and TRBJ2-7; D not certain. CDR3 length: 13 amino acids. Trimming left V 5 bases short and J 2 bases short, with 10 bases between. In germline, CDR1 is SGHVS, CDR2 FNYEAQ. The DNA of the CDR3 is TGTGCCAGCAGCACACAGATAACCTACGAGCAGTACTTC. The encoded protein is CASSTQITYEQYF.

V usage is TRBV28 and J usage is TRBJ1-5, with 10 bases aligning to TRBD1. This CDR3 is 13 amino acids long. J lost 7 bases, V lost 5 bases, and 2 bases had no gene match. Germline V gives CDR1 MDHEN, CDR2 SYDVKM. CDR3 sequence reads: CASSGDRGQPQHF. The CDR3 DNA is TGTGCCAGCAGTGGGGACAGGGGCCAGCCCCAGCATTTT.

The chain's CDR3 is CASSGATGSAGELFF. The CDR3 DNA is TGTGCCAGCAGCGGAGCTACAGGGTCGGCCGGGGAGCTGTTTTTT. This rearrangement joins TRBV28 to TRBJ2-2; tentative D call: TRBD1 (6 bases). This CDR3 comprises 15 residues. V was trimmed by 6 bases and J by 6 bases, leaving 17 bases between them. Germline V CDR1 and CDR2: MDHEN, SYDVKM. Variable domain in full (rest from reference TRBV28 and TRBJ2-2): DVKVTQSSRYLVKRTGEKVFLECVQDMDHENMFWYRQDPGLGLRLIYFSYDVKMKEKGDIPEGYSVSREKKERFSLILESASTNQTSMYLCASSGATGSAGELFFGEGSRLTVL.

The rearrangement links TRBV7-9 to TRBJ1-1; TRBD1 matches at 7 bases. Germline loops: CDR1 SEHNR, CDR2 FQNEAQ (reference sequence). CDR3 length: 12 amino acids. The junction had 7 bases not matched to a gene; V was cut back by 5 bases and J by 10 bases. CDR3 nucleotides: TGTGCCAGCAGCCTAGGACAGGAGGGAGCTTTCTTT. It is translated as CASSLGQEGAFF.

This clone was observed a handful of times. V and J are TRBV3-1 (or the pseudogene TRBV3-2) and TRBJ2-7; D might be TRBD1 or TRBD2, each matching 6 bases. Deletions cut 5 bases from V and 7 bases from J, with 18 bases between. The CDR3 totals 14 residues. The germline V gene has CDR1 LGHDT and CDR2 YNNKEL (reference sequence). CDR3: CASSSGAGPREQYF. The CDR3, as DNA: TGTGCCAGCAGCTCGGGGGCGGGACCTCGGGAGCAGTACTTC.

The chain recombines TRBV6-1 with TRBJ1-5; D is uncertain. Germline values: CDR1 MNHNS, CDR2 SASEGT. This CDR3 region has 14 residues. V was shortened by 1 base and J by 3 bases, with 7 bases between the two germline ends. In DNA, the CDR3 is TGTGCCAGCAGTGAAGGCAGATCCAATCAGCCCCAGCATTTT. Encoded protein: CASSEGRSNQPQHF.

This chain uses TRBV27 with TRBJ1-1, with D maybe TRBD1 (6 bases). CDR3 length: 14 residues. The germline CDR1 and CDR2 sequences are MNHEY and SMNVEV (reference sequence). Trimming left V 5 bases short and J 1 base short, with 11 bases between. CDR3 protein: CASSPIQGNTEAFF. The DNA for the CDR3 is TGTGCCAGCAGTCCTATACAGGGGAACACTGAAGCTTTCTTT.

This chain connects TRBV6-6 to TRBJ1-3; unclear D gene. The V gene lost 4 bases and the J gene lost 0 bases, with 7 bases spanning the gap. The CDR3 length is 14 residues. Germline CDR1 and CDR2: MNHNY and SVGAGI (reference sequence). CDR3 nucleotides: TGTGCCAGCAGTTCCGACCTCTCTGGAAACACCATATATTTT. Translation gives CASSSDLSGNTIYF.

The rearrangement links TRBV4-2 to TRBJ1-2; D may be TRBD1 (6 bases). Germline CDR1 is LGHNA and CDR2 is YNFKEQ. The V end lost 2 bases, the J end lost 6 bases, and 22 bases lay between the germline ends. CDR3 length equals 17 residues. CDR3 sequence: CASSQRKLAVQGNGYTF. The CDR3 DNA sequence: TGTGCCAGCAGCCAACGAAAGCTGGCGGTACAGGGAAATGGCTACACCTTC.

V gene TRBV5-1 combines with J gene TRBJ2-2; 10 bases map to TRBD1. The CDR3 spans 16 residues. J was trimmed by 1 base and V by 4 bases; bases with no gene match: 4. Germline CDR1 and CDR2: SGHRS and YFSETQ. The CDR3, as DNA: TGCGCCAGCAGCGGGACAGGGGCGATGAACACCGGGGAGCTGTTTTTT. This sequence encodes CASSGTGAMNTGELFF.

The J gene is TRBJ1-2, the V gene TRBV7-6; 9 positions match TRBD1. CDR3 length: 15 residues. Trimming took 1 base from V and 7 from J; bases not matched to a gene: 7. The germline V gene has CDR1 SGHVS and CDR2 FNYEAQ. In nucleotides, the CDR3 is TGTGCCAGCAGCTTAGTACAGGGGGCATCCGGTGGCTACACCTTC. Translated, it gives CASSLVQGASGGYTF.

This sequence joins TRBV11-2 and TRBJ1-6; 7 bases match TRBD1. This CDR3 has 13 amino acids. J was trimmed by 7 bases and V by 3 bases; bases with no gene match: 0. Germline V gene sequence: CDR1 SGHAT, CDR2 FQNNGV. The CDR3 loop reads CASSLDRNSPLHF. The DNA of the CDR3 is TGTGCCAGCAGCTTGGACAGGAATTCACCCCTCCACTTT.

The gene calls are TRBV19 and TRBJ1-5, with 7 bases matching TRBD1. The germline V gene has CDR1 LNHDA and CDR2 SQIVND (reference sequence). The CDR3 contains 13 residues. After removal of 6 bases from V and 7 bases from J, the junction contained 6 bases not matched to a gene. This CDR3 is CASRQGEWQPQHF. The CDR3, as DNA: TGTGCCAGTAGGCAGGGGGAGTGGCAGCCCCAGCATTTT.

V and J are TRBV21-1 and TRBJ2-7; the D call in the table, TRBD1, was not verified against the DNA. TRBV21-1 is a known pseudogene. CDR3 length: 16 residues. CDR3 sequence reads: CASSKIKGQGAYEQYF. The CDR3 region has the DNA TGTGCCAGCAGCAAAATTAAAGGACAGGGTGCCTACGAGCAGTACTTC.

This chain joins TRBV5-1 and TRBJ1-5, with D possibly being TRBD1 (6 bases). The germline V and J ends were trimmed by 4 bases and 6 bases, with 17 bases remaining between them. CDR1 SGHRS and CDR2 YFSETQ come from the germline V gene. This CDR3 spans 15 amino acids. The CDR3 is CASSQQGGVAQPQHF. CDR3 DNA: TGCGCCAGCAGCCAACAGGGTGGTGTGGCTCAGCCCCAGCATTTT.

The CDR3 region has the DNA TGCAGCGTTCGGGACAGGACGAACACCGGGGAGCTGTTTTTT. It is translated as CSVRDRTNTGELFF. The V call is TRBV29-1, the J call TRBJ2-2; 8 bases line up with TRBD1. The CDR3 runs to 14 residues. Germline V gene sequence: CDR1 SQVTM, CDR2 ANQGSEA. J lost 0 bases, V lost 5 bases, and 2 bases had no gene match.

The V and J genes are TRBV7-9 and TRBJ1-4; 8 positions match TRBD1. V shed 6 bases and J 8 bases; nucleotides not matched to a gene: 8. The germline V gene encodes CDR1 SEHNR and CDR2 FQNEAQ (reference sequence). CDR3 size: 14 residues. Here the CDR3 DNA reads TGTGCCAGCAGTCCGGACAGGGCGGAGGAAAAACTGTTTTTT. Amino acids: CASSPDRAEEKLFF.

This clone was recorded once. The rearrangement links TRBV18 to TRBJ2-2; a possible D gene is TRBD1 (6 bases). Germline V gene sequence: CDR1 KGHSH, CDR2 LQKENI. The V end was cut by 2 bases, the J end by 3 bases, with 13 bases between. The CDR3 length is 16 residues. CDR3 in amino acids: CASSPRSQGDTGELFF. The CDR3 region has the DNA TGTGCCAGCTCACCAAGGTCACAGGGCGACACCGGGGAGCTGTTTTTT.

The rearrangement uses TRBV28 and TRBJ1-2; tentatively, D is TRBD1 (5 bases). This CDR3 spans 13 amino acids. Trimming shortened V by 2 bases and J by 4 bases, and 8 bases separated the two germline ends. From germline, CDR1 is MDHEN and CDR2 SYDVKM. The DNA of the CDR3 is TGTGCCAGCAGTTTAGGGGGTTTCTATGGCTACACCTTC. Translation gives CASSLGGFYGYTF.

The CDR3 sequence: CAISLGGSNSPLHF. The CDR3 bases are TGTGCCATCAGCCTAGGGGGCAGCAATTCACCCCTCCACTTT. J is TRBJ1-6 and V is TRBV10-3, with TRBD1 matching over 7 bases. Germline CDR1 reads ENHRY; CDR2 reads SYGVKD. There are 14 residues in the CDR3. Germline trimming cut 6 bases from V and 7 bases from J; bases unmatched to any gene: 6.

The chain uses TRBV2 and TRBJ2-2; D may correspond to TRBD1 or TRBD2 (6 bases each). V shed 5 bases and J shed 4 bases, with 17 bases lying between them. Germline assignment: CDR1 SNHLY and CDR2 FYNNEI. The CDR3 contains 16 residues. The CDR3 here is CASSSELSGATGELFF. The DNA of the CDR3 is TGTGCCAGCAGTTCTGAGTTATCGGGGGCCACCGGGGAGCTGTTTTTT.

This chain uses TRBV3-1 (or the pseudogene TRBV3-2) with TRBJ1-1, with D maybe TRBD1 (6 bases). The CDR3 has 13 residues. Trimming removed 3 bases from V and 6 bases from J, with 11 bases in between. CDR1 and CDR2 from the germline V gene are LGHDT and YNNKEL (reference sequence). This chain's CDR3 is CASSQIRGSEAFF. The CDR3, as DNA: TGTGCCAGCAGCCAGATCAGGGGATCTGAAGCTTTCTTT.

V gene TRBV12-3 or TRBV12-4 combines with J gene TRBJ1-1; D call uncertain. V was clipped by 5 bases and J by 10 bases, with 17 bases between them. This CDR3 contains 13 residues. The CDR3 nucleotides read TGTGCCAGCAGTCCCCGGACGGAAGGGTCAGCTTTCTTT. This translates into CASSPRTEGSAFF.